This T cell receptor beta chain derives from a study of CD8+CD57+ T cells in acquired aplastic anemia. In this sample, this clonotype turned up many times. Profiles of TCR beta VDJ and CDR3 were generated from a genomic DNA template. TCRdb passed the reads through MiXCR, listing each CDR3 protein once. This sample has some 410,000 distinct CDR3 sequences, with roughly 64% found just once. This receptor was identified in a human donor in good health, serving as a control. Sequencing was performed on sorted CD4+, CD8+, or CD8+CD57+ T cells (not recorded which) from PBMCs.

The CDR3 loop reads CSVGPGTGGHEQYF. As DNA, the CDR3 is TGCAGCGTTGGCCCCGGGACAGGGGGCCACGAGCAGTACTTC. This chain joins TRBV29-1 and TRBJ2-7; TRBD1 matches 12 bases. Trimming removed 4 bases from V and 5 bases from J; junction bases left unmatched: 6. From germline, CDR1 is SQVTM and CDR2 ANQGSEA. This CDR3 is 14 amino acids long.